The next 8 T cell receptor beta chains were all read from a single sample in a study of blood T cell repertoires in COVID-19. The repertoire was sequenced with immunoSEQ multiplex PCR; TCRdb's copy has only in-frame clones and lacks some. The sample records a few hundred thousand clones, 89% being singletons. The sample consisted of peripheral blood. The receptors were sampled from a woman between 35 and 50 years old who had recovered from COVID-19.

V and J are TRBV6-5 and TRBJ2-7; D ambiguous. This CDR3 contains 12 residues. Germline CDR1 and CDR2: MNHEY and SVGAGI. Trimming removed 6 bases from V and 3 bases from J, with 9 bases in between. CDR3 protein: CASRFDNYEQYF. Here the CDR3 DNA reads TGTGCCAGCAGGTTCGACAACTACGAGCAGTACTTC.

The rearrangement joins TRBV24-1 to TRBJ2-1; D is unresolved. Between the trimmed V and J ends, which lost 5 bases and 12 bases, there was a span of 13 bases. In germline, CDR1 is KGHDR, CDR2 SFDVKD. The length of the CDR3 is 12 residues. This CDR3 reads CATSAPGWAQFF. CDR3 DNA: TGTGCCACCAGTGCCCCTGGGTGGGCGCAGTTCTTC.

This sequence joins TRBV19 and TRBJ2-7; maybe TRBD2 (5 bases). Per germline, CDR1 LNHDA and CDR2 SQIVND (reference sequence). The CDR3 contains 15 residues. The germline V and J ends were trimmed by 4 bases and 4 bases, with 17 bases remaining between them. CDR3 in amino acids: CASSRPAGVSYEQYF. In DNA form, the CDR3 reads TGTGCCAGTAGTAGGCCCGCGGGCGTCTCGTACGAGCAGTACTTC.

The chain employs TRBV7-9 and TRBJ2-7; D is possibly TRBD2 (5 bases). V shed 4 bases and J shed 5 bases, with 12 bases lying between them. This CDR3 has 13 amino acids. Germline values: CDR1 SEHNR, CDR2 FQNEAQ (reference sequence). CDR3 nucleotide sequence: TGTGCCAGCAGCTCATCGCTAGCTCACGAGCAGTACGTC. Residues: CASSSSLAHEQYV.

The rearrangement links TRBV18 to TRBJ2-3, with D perhaps matching TRBD2 (5 bases). The CDR3 has 13 amino acids. In germline, CDR1 is KGHSH, CDR2 LQKENI. Between the trimmed V and J ends, which lost 3 bases and 8 bases, there was a span of 12 bases. For the CDR3, the DNA is TGTGCCAGCTCACCGGACGGTGGAGGTACGCAGTATTTT. This translates into CASSPDGGGTQYF.

CDR3 in amino acids: CASSLSSSLEQFF. The CDR3 DNA reads TGTGCCAGCAGTTTATCGTCGAGTCTAGAGCAGTTCTTC. The chain combines TRBV27 with TRBJ2-1; no clear D gene. The CDR3 consists of 13 residues. V lost 0 bases and J lost 10, with 10 bases in between. Germline CDR1 and CDR2: MNHEY and SMNVEV (reference sequence).

V gene TRBV2 combines with J gene TRBJ2-2; 8 bases match TRBD1. With 4 bases clipped from V and 0 bases from J, the junction kept 1 base outside the gene matches. This CDR3 contains 15 residues. The germline gives CDR1 SNHLY, CDR2 FYNNEI. The CDR3 reads CASSGTGTNTGELFF. DNA of the CDR3: TGTGCCAGCAGTGGGACAGGGACGAACACCGGGGAGCTGTTTTTT.

The chain recombines TRBV5-1 with TRBJ2-1; 7 bases map to TRBD1. The CDR3 covers 12 residues. Germline assignment: CDR1 SGHRS and CDR2 YFSETQ. V gave up 4 bases and J gave up 8 bases; unmatched junction bases: 3. The CDR3 bases are TGCGCCAGCAGCATAACAGGGGATGAGCAGTTCTTC. Residues: CASSITGDEQFF.